Listed here is a single T cell receptor (beta chain). Its antigen is unknown. The source of the sample is a study of OX40 agonist ivuxolimab in advanced cancers. Findings and caveats of the study: Mean expanded clone counts were higher in CD8+ than CD4+ T cells.

This table comes from immunoSEQ multiplex PCR, and its TCRdb copy is limited to in-frame clones, with some not included. This table holds some 81,000 clones, around 83% found once. The sequence was obtained from an adult with an advanced solid tumor such as melanoma, head and neck, liver or kidney cancer. This sample comprised CD4+ or CD8+ T cells sorted from blood, obtained in a trial of the OX40 agonist ivuxolimab.

CDR3 in amino acids: CAWSVPPFNYGYTF. CDR3 sequence (DNA): TGTGCCTGGAGTGTACCCCCCTTCAACTATGGCTACACCTTC. The chain couples TRBV30 to TRBJ1-2, with D hard to call. With 0 bases removed from V and 2 bases from J, the gap between germline ends came to 10 bases. The germline V gene has CDR1 GTSNPN and CDR2 SVGIG (reference sequence). This CDR3 spans 14 amino acids.